Following are 7 T cell receptor beta chains from one sample sequenced in a study of cytomegalovirus exposure and HLA in healthy donors. PCR primers comprised 60 Vbeta and 13 Jbeta primers. Measured with immunoSEQ multiplex PCR; TCRdb has only the in-frame clones, and not every one. The sample shows some 150,000 clones, around 10% of them seen only once. The specimen was PBMCs. Every receptor here comes from a woman in her thirties or forties in good health and CMV-seropositive.

This clone was picked up a small number of times. This chain links TRBV9 with TRBJ1-4, with 8 nucleotides matching TRBD1. V lost 4 bases, J lost 8 bases, and 7 bases stayed unmatched. The CDR3 covers 14 residues. CDR1 is SGDLS, CDR2 YYNGEE, per germline. CDR3 loop: CASSPGQGREKLFF. CDR3 DNA: TGTGCCAGCAGCCCCGGACAGGGTCGGGAAAAACTGTTTTTT. The full variable domain, in which reference TRBV9 and TRBJ1-4 provide the parts outside the CDR3, is DSGVTQTPKHLITATGQRVTLRCSPRSGDLSVYWYQQSLDQGLQFLIQYYNGEERAKGNILERFSAQQFPDLHSELNLSSLELGDSALYFCASSPGQGREKLFFGSGTQLSVL.

The rearrangement uses TRBV7-2 and TRBJ1-6; D not resolved. This CDR3 spans 13 amino acids. Germline V gene data show CDR1 as SGHTA and CDR2 as FQGNSA. V lost 5 bases, J lost 11 bases, and 13 bases lay in between. CDR3 sequence: CASSAGNLAPLHF. CDR3 nucleotides: TGTGCCAGCAGCGCCGGGAATTTAGCACCCCTCCACTTT.

J is TRBJ1-1 and V is TRBV7-6; a possible D gene is TRBD1 (5 bases). From germline, CDR1 is SGHVS and CDR2 FNYEAQ. The CDR3 runs to 12 residues. V was shortened by 2 bases and J by 7 bases, with 8 bases between the two germline ends. CDR3 bases: TGTGCCAGCAGCTTACCTGACAGTGAAGCTTTCTTT. Encoded protein: CASSLPDSEAFF. Combining the CDR3 with reference TRBV7-6 and TRBJ1-1 gives the whole variable domain GAGVSQSPRYKVTKRGQDVALRCDPISGHVSLYWYRQALGQGPEFLTYFNYEAQQDKSGLPNDRFSAERPEGSISTLTIQRTEQRDSAMYRCASSLPDSEAFFGQGTRLTVV.

The chain employs TRBV6-5 and TRBJ1-2; D ambiguous. In germline, CDR1 is MNHEY, CDR2 SVGAGI. The CDR3 has 15 amino acids. V was pared by 6 bases and J by 0 bases, with 14 bases between. CDR3 bases: TGTGCCAGCAGGACCCAGGATTTAGCTAACTATGGCTACACCTTC. Protein: CASRTQDLANYGYTF.

The chain employs TRBV5-5 and TRBJ1-1; no reliable D call. Deletions cut 3 bases from V and 0 bases from J, with 6 bases between. This CDR3 region has 13 residues. Per the germline V gene, CDR1 is SGHKS and CDR2 is YYEKEE (reference sequence). The CDR3 DNA sequence: TGTGCCAGCAGCTCTGCTATGAACACTGAAGCTTTCTTT. Its protein product is CASSSAMNTEAFF. The full variable domain, its missing parts supplied by reference TRBV5-5 and TRBJ1-1, is DAGVTQSPTHLIKTRGQQVTLRCSPISGHKSVSWYQQVLGQGPQFIFQYYEKEERGRGNFPDRFSARQFPNYSSELNVNALLLGDSALYLCASSSAMNTEAFFGQGTRLTVV.

The J gene is TRBJ2-3, the V gene TRBV5-1; TRBD2 matches 8 bases. The CDR3 contains 14 residues. V lost 7 bases to trimming and J lost 2 bases; unmatched junction nucleotides: 6. The germline CDR1 and CDR2 sequences are SGHRS and YFSETQ. CDR3 residues: CASVRGGSTDTQYF. The CDR3 nucleotides read TGCGCCAGCGTTCGCGGGGGGTCCACAGATACGCAGTATTTT.

V usage is TRBV27 and J usage is TRBJ1-5; D possibly corresponds to TRBD1 (5 bases). This CDR3 has 12 residues. Germline CDR1 is MNHEY and CDR2 is SMNVEV (reference sequence). The V end lost 8 bases, the J end lost 9 bases, and 14 bases lay between the germline ends. CDR3 protein: CASRLDGGPQHF. CDR3 bases: TGTGCCAGCCGCCTGGACGGGGGGCCCCAGCATTTT.